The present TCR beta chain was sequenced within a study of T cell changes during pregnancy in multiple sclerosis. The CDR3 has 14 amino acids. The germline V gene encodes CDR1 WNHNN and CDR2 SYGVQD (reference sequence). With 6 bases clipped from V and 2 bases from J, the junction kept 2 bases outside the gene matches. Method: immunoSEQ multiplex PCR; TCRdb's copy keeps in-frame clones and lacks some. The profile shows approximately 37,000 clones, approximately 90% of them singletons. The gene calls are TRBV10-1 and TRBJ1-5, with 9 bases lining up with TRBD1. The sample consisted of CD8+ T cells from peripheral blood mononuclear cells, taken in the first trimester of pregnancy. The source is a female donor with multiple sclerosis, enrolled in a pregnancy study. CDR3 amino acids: CASRQGAGNQPQHF. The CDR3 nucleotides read TGCGCCAGCAGACAGGGGGCCGGCAATCAGCCCCAGCATTTT.